The rows below give T cell receptor beta chains drawn from one sample of a study of blood T cell repertoires in COVID-19. This table comes from immunoSEQ multiplex PCR, and its TCRdb copy is limited to in-frame clones, with some not included. The profile shows about 190,000 clones, roughly 80% of them singletons. The specimen sequenced was peripheral blood. These receptor sequences come from a woman aged 60-75 years with COVID-19, enrolled during active disease. The CDR3 runs from the conserved cysteine through the conserved F or W. D genes are given only for firm matches. Clone size appears in some rows only: once, few, many, or a class for an expanded clone.

TRBV18	NA	TRBJ2-1	NA	CASSPNRASSYNEQFF	TGTGCCAGCTCGCCCAACAGGGCAAGCTCCTACAATGAGCAGTTCTTC
TRBV19	NA	TRBJ1-2	NA	CASSPREGRGYTF	TGTGCCAGTAGTCCCCGGGAGGGCCGAGGCTACACCTTC
TRBV19	TRBD2	TRBJ2-3	NA	CASSIVWGTSGSSSTDTQYF	TGTGCCAGTAGTATAGTGTGGGGGACTAGCGGATCCTCTAGCACAGATACGCAGTATTTT
TRBV11-2	NA	TRBJ2-5	NA	CASSPIGGLETQYF	TGTGCCAGCAGCCCGATTGGGGGGTTAGAGACCCAGTACTTC
TRBV5-4	NA	TRBJ1-5	NA	CASSLAGSNQPQHF	TGTGCCAGCAGCTTGGCCGGGAGCAATCAGCCCCAGCATTTT
TRBV30	NA	TRBJ2-3	NA	CAWSPAGDTQYF	TGTGCCTGGAGTCCCGCCGGAGATACGCAGTATTTT
TRBV7-2	TRBD2	TRBJ2-3	NA	CASSFNRGGRDTQYF	TGTGCCAGCAGCTTCAATAGGGGAGGGCGAGATACGCAGTATTTT
TRBV2	TRBD1	TRBJ1-1	NA	CASSQGGVTGAFF	TGTGCCAGCAGCCAAGGTGGGGTGACAGGGGCTTTCTTT
TRBV6-1	TRBD1	TRBJ1-5	few	CASSLDRGRQPQHF	TGTGCCAGCAGTCTGGACAGGGGAAGACAGCCCCAGCATTTT
TRBV3-1/TRBV3-2	NA	TRBJ2-5	NA	CASSQVTGVGETQYF	TGTGCCAGCAGCCAAGTGACGGGAGTGGGAGAGACCCAGTACTTC
TRBV6-2/TRBV6-3	NA	TRBJ1-3	few	CASSYHEVGGNTIYF	TGTGCCAGCAGTTACCATGAGGTCGGAGGAAACACCATATATTTT
TRBV7-2	NA	TRBJ1-1	few	CASSFQGRVMNTEAFF	TGTGCCAGCAGTTTTCAAGGGAGGGTCATGAACACTGAAGCTTTCTTT